This T cell receptor beta chain originates from a study of T-cell memory formation after mild COVID-19. V was clipped by 2 bases and J by 7 bases, with 15 bases between them. The germline V gene has CDR1 MNHEY and CDR2 SVGEGT. The CDR3 is made up of 15 amino acids. TCRdb ran MiXCR on the 5' RACE reads and lists one entry per CDR3 protein. The repertoire holds 300,000 or so distinct CDR3 sequences, 15% to 20% seen once, with roughly 25% in the top ten. In regard to this clonotype: Its antigen is still unknown.

Findings of the study overall: Some responding clones appeared in pre-infection memory, suggesting cross-reactive memory joined. Mainly CM and EM harbored the contracting CD4+ clones; mainly EMRA harbored the CD8+ ones.

Material: PBMCs or a T cell subset sorted from them (not recorded which). This sequence originates from a man younger than 30 who had mild COVID-19 (a few samples of this study predate the infection). Cell type and time point are not known. V is TRBV6-2 or TRBV6-3 and J is TRBJ2-1; D uncertain. The CDR3 reads CASSYVPGPGNEQFF. CDR3 in DNA: TGTGCCAGCAGTTACGTGCCGGGCCCCGGGAATGAGCAGTTCTTC.